This TCR beta chain was documented in a study of identical twins. The CDR3 consists of 15 residues. Per the germline V gene, CDR1 is MNHEY and CDR2 is SVGAGI. The ends lost 2 bases at V and 4 bases at J; junction bases unmatched: 4. Study conclusions and caveats: Insertions ran lower in abundant cord blood beta clonotypes, though not in memory repertoires. Within twin pairs, the out-of-frame alpha sequences they shared showed excess low generation probability.

This clonotype was counted at least ten times. Its cognate antigen is unknown. MiXCR, run by TCRdb on the 5' RACE reads, gives a single entry per CDR3 protein. This table has fewer than 350,000 distinct CDR3 sequences, more than 6.5% appearing once. These data were also reused for a study on yellow fever vaccine responses in identical twins.

The chain links TRBV6-5 to TRBJ2-2, with 7 bases lining up with TRBD1. Source material: memory (CD45RO+) T cells sorted from blood. This clonotype was sampled from a woman younger than 35 in good health. CDR3 amino acids: CASSYDRAATGELFF. CDR3 coding DNA: TGTGCCAGCAGTTACGACAGGGCGGCCACCGGGGAGCTGTTTTTT.